A selection of T cell receptor beta chains follows, all from one sample in a study of tumor-infiltrating lymphocytes in primary liver carcinoma. TCRdb reprocessed the multiplex PCR reads with MiXCR, giving one entry per CDR3 protein. This sample has approximately 300,000 distinct CDR3 sequences, with more than 55% found just once. The specimen was peripheral blood. These receptors all come from a man between 35 and 55 years old with primary liver carcinoma and hepatitis B virus infection. Each CDR3 is given with its conserved first and last residue. Each record gives: V gene, clone size, D gene, J gene, CDR3 protein, CDR3 DNA. D genes are given only for firm matches. Clone size is not always given. Where it is, it says once, few, many or a class for expanded clones.

V: TRBV7-9
size: few
D: .
J: TRBJ2-3
CDR3: CASSLVGTDTQYF
DNA: TGTGCCAGCAGCTTAGTAGGGACAGATACGCAGTATTTT

V: TRBV7-9
size: .
D: .
J: TRBJ1-2
CDR3: CASSSTGTTTRYGYTF
DNA: TGTGCCAGCAGCAGTACCGGGACCACGACTCGCTATGGCTACACCTTC

V: TRBV28
size: .
D: .
J: TRBJ1-1
CDR3: CASNHRGANTEALF
DNA: TGTGCCAGCAATCATAGGGGGGCGAACACTGAAGCTCTCTTT

V: TRBV7-3
size: .
D: TRBD2
J: TRBJ2-6
CDR3: CASALPGGTGANVLTF
DNA: TGTGCCAGCGCACTCCCGGGGGGAACTGGGGCCAACGTCCTGACTTTC

V: TRBV12-3/TRBV12-4
size: many
D: .
J: TRBJ1-5
CDR3: CASSLVVGSNQPQHF
DNA: TGTGCCAGCAGTTTAGTAGTGGGTAGCAATCAGCCCCAGCATTTT

V: TRBV29-1
size: once
D: .
J: TRBJ2-6
CDR3: CSVFRNTDSRANVLTF
DNA: TGCAGCGTTTTCCGGAACACAGACTCTAGGGCCAACGTCCTGACTTTC

V: TRBV7-3
size: once
D: .
J: TRBJ2-7
CDR3: CASSLTYRAYEQYF
DNA: TGTGCCAGCAGCTTAACATACCGCGCCTACGAGCAGTACTTC

V: TRBV6-5
size: few
D: TRBD2
J: TRBJ2-1
CDR3: CASRGLAGDSYNEQFF
DNA: TGTGCCAGCAGGGGACTAGCGGGCGACTCCTACAATGAGCAGTTCTTC

V: TRBV6-1
size: .
D: .
J: TRBJ1-1
CDR3: CASSDIGMLDGWAFF
DNA: TGTGCCAGCAGTGATATAGGGATGTTAGATGGGTGGGCTTTCTTT

V: TRBV6-5
size: .
D: TRBD2
J: TRBJ2-5
CDR3: CASSYSTGGAETQYF
DNA: TGTGCCAGCAGTTACTCCACGGGGGGGGCAGAGACCCAGTACTTC

V: TRBV11-2
size: .
D: .
J: TRBJ2-1
CDR3: CASRLDMSSYNEQFF
DNA: TGTGCCAGCAGACTCGACATGAGCTCCTACAATGAGCAGTTTTTC

V: TRBV11-1
size: .
D: .
J: TRBJ2-7
CDR3: CASSSSRSGDQYF
DNA: TGTGCCAGCAGCTCCTCGCGGAGTGGCGATCAGTACTTC

V: TRBV29-1
size: .
D: .
J: TRBJ2-1
CDR3: CSVVTVDGGRNNEQFF
DNA: TGCAGCGTTGTAACCGTGGACGGGGGGCGAAATAATGAGCAGTTCTTC

V: TRBV7-9
size: .
D: .
J: TRBJ1-1
CDR3: CASSLIRSEAFF
DNA: TGTGCCAGCAGCTTAATAAGAAGTGAGGCTTTCTTT

V: TRBV5-4
size: many
D: .
J: TRBJ2-3
CDR3: CASSGYGRGIGDTQYF
DNA: TGTGCCAGCAGCGGGTACGGGAGAGGAATAGGAGATACGCAGTATTTT

V: TRBV18
size: .
D: .
J: TRBJ1-2
CDR3: CASSPEGGDYGYTF
DNA: TGTGCCAGCTCACCAGAGGGCGGTGACTATGGCTACACCTTC

V: TRBV28
size: .
D: .
J: TRBJ2-5
CDR3: CASSTSTETQYF
DNA: TGTGCCAGCAGTACATCGACGGAGACCCAATACTTC

V: TRBV5-6
size: .
D: TRBD1
J: TRBJ2-5
CDR3: CASSLTGTGNQETQYF
DNA: TGTGCCAGCAGCCTTACCGGGACAGGGAACCAAGAGACCCAGTACTTC

V: TRBV5-1
size: .
D: .
J: TRBJ1-3
CDR3: CASSLQGAPGNTIYF
DNA: TGCGCCAGCAGCCTCCAGGGTGCCCCCGGAAACACCATATATTTT

V: TRBV6-1
size: .
D: TRBD2
J: TRBJ2-7
CDR3: CPSSEPRLAGSSYEQYF
DNA: TGTCCCAGCAGTGAACCCCGATTAGCGGGAAGCTCCTACGAGCAGTACTTC

V: TRBV4-2
size: .
D: .
J: TRBJ2-3
CDR3: CASGQSIDRQYF
DNA: TGTGCCAGCGGACAGAGCATTGATAGGCAGTATTTT

V: TRBV30
size: .
D: TRBD2
J: TRBJ2-3
CDR3: CAWSVGLAGGADTQYF
DNA: TGTGCCTGGAGTGTAGGGCTAGCGGGAGGCGCGGATACGCAGTATTTT

V: TRBV28
size: .
D: TRBD1
J: TRBJ1-2
CDR3: CASSGQGSLGYTF
DNA: TGTGCCAGCAGTGGACAGGGGTCTTTAGGCTACACCTTC

V: TRBV5-1
size: .
D: TRBD2
J: TRBJ2-1
CDR3: CASSTGAGVGNEQFF
DNA: TGCGCCAGCAGCACCGGGGCGGGAGTTGGTAATGAGCAGTTCTTC

V: TRBV23-1
size: few
D: .
J: TRBJ2-1
CDR3: CASSPLARGSEQFF
DNA: TGCGCCAGCAGTCCCCTCGCGAGGGGGAGTGAGCAGTTCTTC

V: TRBV12-3/TRBV12-4
size: .
D: .
J: TRBJ2-7
CDR3: CASSLAWDERYF
DNA: TGTGCCAGCAGTTTAGCGTGGGACGAGCGGTACTTC

V: TRBV5-4
size: once
D: .
J: TRBJ2-3
CDR3: CASSLLAEGPTDTHYF
DNA: TGTGCCAGCAGCTTGCTCGCGGAAGGGCCCACAGATACGCACTATTTT

V: TRBV14
size: once
D: TRBD1
J: TRBJ2-2
CDR3: CASSQETGAGGLFF
DNA: TGTGCCAGCAGCCAAGAGACAGGGGCCGGGGGGCTGTTTTTT

V: TRBV11-1
size: .
D: .
J: TRBJ1-1
CDR3: CASSHGERGAFF
DNA: TGTGCGAGCAGCCACGGGGAGAGGGGAGCTTTCTTT

V: TRBV29-1
size: .
D: TRBD2
J: TRBJ2-1
CDR3: CSVVSGSDSYNEQSF
DNA: TGCAGCGTTGTTAGCGGGAGCGACTCCTACAATGAGCAGTCCTTC

V: TRBV5-4
size: .
D: .
J: TRBJ1-1
CDR3: CASSSTGVWGKAFF
DNA: TGTGCCAGCAGCTCGACAGGTGTTTGGGGTAAAGCTTTCTTT

V: TRBV24-1
size: .
D: TRBD1
J: TRBJ2-3
CDR3: CATATGTGNMDTQYF
DNA: TGTGCCACCGCGACGGGGACAGGGAATATGGATACGCAGTATTTT

V: TRBV6-2/TRBV6-3
size: few
D: .
J: TRBJ1-4
CDR3: CASNPRTTEKLFF
DNA: TGTGCCAGCAATCCGAGGACCACCGAAAAACTGTTTTTT

V: TRBV6-6
size: .
D: TRBD2
J: TRBJ2-2
CDR3: CASSYNPLAGAFTGKLFF
DNA: TGTGCCAGCAGTTACAACCCCCTAGCGGGGGCCTTCACCGGGAAGCTGTTTTTT

V: TRBV7-8
size: .
D: TRBD2
J: TRBJ2-1
CDR3: CASPGASGSPSSYNEQFF
DNA: TGTGCCAGCCCGGGAGCTAGCGGTTCTCCAAGCTCCTACAATGAGCAGTTCTTC

V: TRBV4-1
size: many
D: TRBD2
J: TRBJ2-3
CDR3: CASSALLPLAGTTDTQYF
DNA: TGCGCCAGCAGCGCCCTACTTCCGCTAGCGGGTACCACAGATACGCAGTATTTT

V: TRBV5-4
size: many
D: TRBD1
J: TRBJ2-5
CDR3: CASSLVTGKETQYF
DNA: TGTGCCAGCAGCTTGGTGACAGGGAAAGAGACCCAGTACTTC

V: TRBV5-5
size: once
D: .
J: TRBJ2-1
CDR3: CSSSRSPDRTEQSF
DNA: TGTTCCAGCAGCCGGTCCCCGGACAGAACTGAGCAGTCCTTC

V: TRBV6-6
size: many
D: .
J: TRBJ2-3
CDR3: CASSSAEDTQYF
DNA: TGTGCCAGCAGTTCCGCGGAGGATACGCAGTATTTT

V: TRBV19
size: .
D: TRBD1
J: TRBJ2-2
CDR3: CASLPGGPGELFF
DNA: TGTGCCAGTCTCCCAGGGGGTCCCGGGGAGCTGTTTTTT

V: TRBV7-8
size: .
D: TRBD1
J: TRBJ1-2
CDR3: CASSSMTGEVGYTF
DNA: TGTGCCAGCAGCTCAATGACAGGGGAGGTTGGCTACACCTTC

V: TRBV5-4
size: .
D: TRBD1
J: TRBJ1-1
CDR3: CASGPRGQFEALF
DNA: TGTGCCAGCGGCCCGAGGGGACAGTTTGAAGCTCTCTTT

V: TRBV11-3
size: .
D: .
J: TRBJ1-1
CDR3: CASPPGEGAGYTEAFF
DNA: TGTGCCAGCCCTCCGGGGGAAGGCGCCGGGTACACTGAAGCTTTCTTT

V: TRBV7-9
size: .
D: .
J: TRBJ2-1
CDR3: CASSPPSFWAGYHEQFF
DNA: TGTGCCAGCAGCCCCCCGAGTTTCTGGGCAGGCTACCATGAGCAGTTCTTC

V: TRBV12-3/TRBV12-4
size: .
D: .
J: TRBJ2-7
CDR3: CVSSPLGSAGLGSYEQYF
DNA: TGTGTTAGCAGTCCCCTGGGGTCGGCGGGATTGGGCTCCTACGAGCAGTACTTC

V: TRBV18
size: once
D: TRBD1
J: TRBJ1-1
CDR3: CASSPDRVRAFF
DNA: TGTGCCAGCTCACCGGACAGGGTTAGGGCTTTCTTT

V: TRBV4-3
size: many
D: .
J: TRBJ2-3
CDR3: CASSQRGADTQYF
DNA: TGCGCCAGCAGCCAGCGTGGAGCAGATACGCAGTATTTT

V: TRBV6-6
size: many
D: TRBD2
J: TRBJ2-7
CDR3: CASSYSIQGGSLYEQYF
DNA: TGTGCCAGCAGTTACTCGATCCAAGGCGGGAGTCTATACGAGCAGTACTTC

V: TRBV11-2
size: once
D: TRBD1
J: TRBJ2-6
CDR3: CTSSPQGHGVNALTF
DNA: TGTACCAGCAGCCCACAGGGGCATGGGGTCAACGCCCTGACTTTC

V: TRBV7-8
size: .
D: TRBD1
J: TRBJ2-7
CDR3: CASSPLQTGGYYEQYF
DNA: TGTGCCAGTAGCCCGCTACAGACAGGGGGCTACTACGAGCAGTACTTC

V: TRBV28
size: .
D: .
J: TRBJ2-7
CDR3: CASMGYEQYF
DNA: TGTGCCAGCATGGGCTACGAGCAGTACTTC

V: TRBV12-5
size: .
D: .
J: TRBJ2-3
CDR3: CASVVTTSIDTQYF
DNA: TGTGCTAGTGTGGTCACAACTAGCATAGATACGCAGTATTTT

V: TRBV5-4
size: .
D: TRBD2
J: TRBJ2-7
CDR3: CASRPGGQTSYEQYF
DNA: TGTGCCAGCAGACCGGGAGGCCAGACATCCTACGAGCAGTACTTC

V: TRBV6-5
size: .
D: .
J: TRBJ2-4
CDR3: CASRSPRTTELAENIQYF
DNA: TGTGCCAGCAGGTCTCCTCGGACTACAGAACTAGCCGAAAACATTCAGTACTTC

V: TRBV7-8
size: few
D: .
J: TRBJ2-1
CDR3: CASSTVSEQFF
DNA: TGTGCCAGCAGTACAGTCAGCGAGCAGTTCTTC